This is a list of T cell receptor beta chains from one sample in a study of T cell responses to AZD1222 COVID-19 vaccine. Assay: immunoSEQ multiplex PCR; the TCRdb copy retains only in-frame clones and omits some. The table has about 120,000 clones, 80% to 90% seen once. The sample was peripheral blood, taken on day 0 of AZD1222 vaccination. All receptors derive from an adult in good health. CDR3s include the opening cysteine and the closing phenylalanine or tryptophan. The D gene is left open where the match is weak. A row's size may be missing; if present it is once, few, many or a size class.

>TRBD1|.|TRBJ1-2|TRBV27
TGTGCCAGCAGTCCTAAGGCGACAGGGTTTGGGTATGGCTACACCTTC
CASSPKATGFGYGYTF
>.|.|TRBJ1-6|TRBV19
TGTGCCAGTAGTATCTCCGCCAGGGTTGATTCACCCCTCCACTTT
CASSISARVDSPLHF
>.|.|TRBJ2-7|TRBV28
TGTGCCAGCAGTTTGCGGGGCCTTACTGAGCAGTACTTC
CASSLRGLTEQYF
>TRBD1|.|TRBJ1-3|TRBV19
TGTGCCAGTAGTACGACTACGACAGGGGCTGGAAACACCATATATTTT
CASSTTTTGAGNTIYF
>TRBD1|.|TRBJ2-5|TRBV10-3
TGTGCCATCAGCCTGGGACAGGCCCCGGAGACCCAGTACTTC
CAISLGQAPETQYF
>TRBD1|.|TRBJ1-1|TRBV19
TGTGCCAGTAGGAGACAGGGTGAAGCTTTCTTT
CASRRQGEAFF
>.|.|TRBJ2-7|TRBV5-4
TGTGCCAGCAGCATCCGGACGGACTACGAGCAGTACTTC
CASSIRTDYEQYF
>TRBD1|.|TRBJ1-5|TRBV9
TGTGCCAGCAGCGGCAGGGGGCTGGGTCAGCCCCAGCATTTT
CASSGRGLGQPQHF
>.|.|TRBJ2-3|TRBV14
TGTGCCAGCAGCCAAGGAGGGGGAAAAGGTGGGCAGTATTTT
CASSQGGGKGGQYF
>.|.|TRBJ2-5|TRBV11-2
TGTGCCAGCAGCTTATTGTGGTCAGAGGAGACCCAGTACTTC
CASSLLWSEETQYF
>TRBD1|.|TRBJ2-1|TRBV28
TGTGCCAGCAGTTTGGGGACAGGGTGGGCGAATGAGCAGTTCTTC
CASSLGTGWANEQFF
>.|.|TRBJ1-1|TRBV6-5
TGTGCCAGCAGTTTAGTCCCGCTGACTGAAGCTTTCTTT
CASSLVPLTEAFF
>TRBD2|.|TRBJ2-7|TRBV2
TGTGCCAGCAGACCTCTAGCGGGAGAGGCCTACGAGCAGTACTTC
CASRPLAGEAYEQYF
>.|.|TRBJ1-3|TRBV28
TGTGCCAGCAGGCACAGGGGAAACACCATATATTTT
CASRHRGNTIYF
>.|.|TRBJ1-2|TRBV6-9
TGTGCCAGCAGTTCTCGGTTTCAGGACACAGCCTGGGACTATGGCTACACCTTC
CASSSRFQDTAWDYGYTF
>.|.|TRBJ2-6|TRBV4-3
TGCGCCAGCAGCCAAGAGTGGGACGCGCCGAGCTCTGGGGCCAACGTCCTGACTTTC
CASSQEWDAPSSGANVLTF
>.|once|TRBJ1-1|TRBV7-9
TGTGCCAGCAGCCTTACCCCAGCGAACACTGAAGCTTTCTTT
CASSLTPANTEAFF
>.|few|TRBJ2-7|TRBV27
TGTGCCAGCAGCTCAACTGACTACGAGCAGTACTTC
CASSSTDYEQYF
>TRBD1|.|TRBJ2-5|TRBV14
TGTGCCAGCAGCCCGACTGACAGGGGAGGTCTGGAGACCCAGTACTTC
CASSPTDRGGLETQYF
>.|.|TRBJ1-5|TRBV6-2/TRBV6-3
TGTGCCAGCAGTTGGGGCAGCAATCAGCCCCAGCATTTT
CASSWGSNQPQHF
>.|.|TRBJ1-4|TRBV27
TGTGCCAGCAGTTGGTCCCACCGAAATGAAAAACTGTTTTTT
CASSWSHRNEKLFF
>TRBD1|.|TRBJ1-5|TRBV4-1
TGCGCCAGCAGCCCAACGCCCGGGACAGGGGGCCATCAGCCCCAGCATTTT
CASSPTPGTGGHQPQHF
>.|.|TRBJ2-2|TRBV2
TGTGCCAGCAACCCCGACACCGGGGAGCTGTTTTTT
CASNPDTGELFF
>.|once|TRBJ1-1|TRBV11-2
TGTGCCAGCAGCTTAGAGCGCATCAACACTGAAGCTTTCTTT
CASSLERINTEAFF
>.|medium-sized|TRBJ1-2|TRBV7-9
TGTGCCAGCAGCTCCCCTGGCGGACAGAAAAACTATGGCTACACCTTC
CASSSPGGQKNYGYTF
>.|.|TRBJ2-7|TRBV27
TGTGGGGCAGCAGTCCCCGTGTCCCCCGCCTACGAGCAGTACTTC
CGAAVPVSPAYEQYF
>.|.|TRBJ2-5|TRBV10-3
TGTGCCATCAGCCCCTTTCTGGGTACGGAGACCCAGTACTTC
CAISPFLGTETQYF
>TRBD1|.|TRBJ1-5|TRBV6-2/TRBV6-3
TGTGCCAGCAGCACCGGGACAGGGGTGATTCAGCCCCAGCATTTT
CASSTGTGVIQPQHF
>.|once|TRBJ1-5|TRBV29-1
TGCAGCGTCGCTAAGGACGGGACGAATCAGCCCCAGCATTTT
CSVAKDGTNQPQHF
>TRBD2|.|TRBJ2-1|TRBV5-1
TGCGCCAGCAGCTTCTCCCGCCTAGCGGGAGCCAGACTGAACAATGAGCAGTTCTTC
CASSFSRLAGARLNNEQFF
>TRBD1|.|TRBJ1-5|TRBV10-3
TGTGCCATCAGTGAAAGCCCCGGGACAGGGGGCTATAGCAATCAGCCCCAGCATTTT
CAISESPGTGGYSNQPQHF
>.|.|TRBJ2-2|TRBV27
TGTGCCAGCAGTTTATTTAGCGTCACGAACACCGGGGAGCTGTTTTTT
CASSLFSVTNTGELFF
>TRBD1|.|TRBJ1-1|TRBV27
TGTGCCAGCAGGGGATTCGGACAGGGTAGACCTTTCTTT
CASRGFGQGRPFF
>TRBD1|once|TRBJ2-7|TRBV28
TGTGCCAGCAGCGCCCCAGGACCCGGGACAGGGGGTTACTTC
CASSAPGPGTGGYF
>TRBD1|.|TRBJ1-4|TRBV4-1
TGCGCCAGCAGCCCGGGGACAGCTATAAATGAAAAACTGTTTTTT
CASSPGTAINEKLFF
>TRBD2|.|TRBJ2-1|TRBV11-3
TGTGCCAGCAGTTTTAGCGGGGGAAGTGACAATGAGCAGTTCTTC
CASSFSGGSDNEQFF
>.|.|TRBJ1-4|TRBV28
TGTGCCAGCAGTCTAGCCCTCGGACGGATTAATGAAAAACTGTTTTTT
CASSLALGRINEKLFF
>.|once|TRBJ2-2|TRBV4-3
TGCGCCAGCAGCCAAGAGGTTGCCGGGGAGCTGTTTTTT
CASSQEVAGELFF
>.|.|TRBJ1-2|TRBV5-5
TGTGCCAGCAGCTTGGCCTTGCCAGTCTCTAACTATGGCTACACCTTC
CASSLALPVSNYGYTF
>TRBD2|.|TRBJ2-7|TRBV3-1/TRBV3-2
TGTGCCAGCAGCCCGTGGCGGGAGGGTCGCTACGAGCAGTACTTC
CASSPWREGRYEQYF
>TRBD2|few|TRBJ2-3|TRBV28
TGTGCCAGCAGTTTCTCTAGCGGGGGCACAGATACGCAGTATTTT
CASSFSSGGTDTQYF
>TRBD1|few|TRBJ1-6|TRBV28
TGTGCCAGCAGTTCAATAACCGGGACAGGGGATTCACCCCTCCACTTT
CASSSITGTGDSPLHF
>.|.|TRBJ2-3|TRBV9
TGTGCCAGCAGCGTAGGCGGCAGCCGCCCCACAGATACGCAGTATTTT
CASSVGGSRPTDTQYF
>.|few|TRBJ2-5|TRBV6-2/TRBV6-3
TGTGCCAGCAGTTTAACGGAGACCCAGTACTTC
CASSLTETQYF
>TRBD1|.|TRBJ2-7|TRBV6-2/TRBV6-3
TGTGCCAGCAGTTACCTCGGGACAGTCTACCCTAACTGGCAGTACTTC
CASSYLGTVYPNWQYF
>.|few|TRBJ2-3|TRBV4-2
TGTGCCAGCAGCCAAGATCTGAGTACTTCCCCTATAACGCAGTATTTT
CASSQDLSTSPITQYF
>TRBD1|.|TRBJ1-1|TRBV25-1
TGTGCCAGCATGAGGGGGCGCGGGACTGAAGCTTTCTTT
CASMRGRGTEAFF
>TRBD1|.|TRBJ1-4|TRBV29-1
TGCAGCGCAACAGGGGGAGAGGAAAAACTGTTTTTT
CSATGGEEKLFF
>TRBD2|.|TRBJ2-1|TRBV27
TGTGCCAGCAGTCCGGGTGGCGGGAGTAGCAATGAGCAGTTCTTC
CASSPGGGSSNEQFF
>.|.|TRBJ1-2|TRBV19
TGTGCCAGTAGTCTCACGGCAGTCGGCGGTGGCTACACCTTC
CASSLTAVGGGYTF